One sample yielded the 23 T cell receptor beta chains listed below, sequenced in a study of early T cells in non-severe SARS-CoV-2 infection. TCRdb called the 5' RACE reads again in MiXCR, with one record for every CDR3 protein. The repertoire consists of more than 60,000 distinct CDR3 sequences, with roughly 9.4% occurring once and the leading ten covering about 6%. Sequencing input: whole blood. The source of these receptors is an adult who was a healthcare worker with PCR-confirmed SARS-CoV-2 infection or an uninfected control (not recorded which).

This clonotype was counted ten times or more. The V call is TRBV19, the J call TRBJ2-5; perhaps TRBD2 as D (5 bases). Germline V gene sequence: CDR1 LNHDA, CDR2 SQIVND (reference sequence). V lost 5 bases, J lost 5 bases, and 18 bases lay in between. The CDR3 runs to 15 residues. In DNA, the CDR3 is TGTGCCAGTAGTGCGGGTAGCAGGCGACTGGAGACCCAGTACTTC. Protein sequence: CASSAGSRRLETQYF.

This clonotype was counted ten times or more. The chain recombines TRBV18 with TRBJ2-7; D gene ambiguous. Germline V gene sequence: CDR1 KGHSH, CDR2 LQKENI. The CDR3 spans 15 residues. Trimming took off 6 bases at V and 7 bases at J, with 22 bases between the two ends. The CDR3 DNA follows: TGTGCCAGCTCGACGACCACGGGCCCCGGTGGAGAGCAGTACTTC. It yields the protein CASSTTTGPGGEQYF.

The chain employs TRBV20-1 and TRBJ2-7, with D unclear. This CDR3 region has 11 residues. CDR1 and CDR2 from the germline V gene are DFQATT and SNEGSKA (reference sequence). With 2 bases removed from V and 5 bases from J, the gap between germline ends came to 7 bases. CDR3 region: CSARMGHEQYF. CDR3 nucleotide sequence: TGCAGTGCTAGAATGGGCCACGAGCAGTACTTC.

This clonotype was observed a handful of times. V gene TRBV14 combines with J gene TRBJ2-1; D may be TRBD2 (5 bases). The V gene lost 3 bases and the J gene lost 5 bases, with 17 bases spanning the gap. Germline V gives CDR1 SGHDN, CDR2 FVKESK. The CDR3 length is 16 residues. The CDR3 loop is CASSQRVSAGHNEQFF. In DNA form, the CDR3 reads TGTGCCAGCAGCCAGAGAGTCTCCGCGGGTCACAATGAGCAGTTCTTC.

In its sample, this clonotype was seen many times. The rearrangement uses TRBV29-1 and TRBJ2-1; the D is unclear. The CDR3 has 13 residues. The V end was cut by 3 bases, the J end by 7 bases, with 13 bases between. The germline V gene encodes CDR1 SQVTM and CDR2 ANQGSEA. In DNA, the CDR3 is TGCAGCGTTGACAGCGATGTTACAAATGAGCAGTTCTTC. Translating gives CSVDSDVTNEQFF.

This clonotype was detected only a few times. The CDR3 bases are TGCAGTGCTATCGACAGACAAATCAATGAGCAGTTCTTC. It translates to CSAIDRQINEQFF. The rearrangement uses TRBV20-1 and TRBJ2-1; a weak D match, TRBD1 (5 bases). V lost 4 bases and J lost 6, with 13 bases in between. Per germline, CDR1 DFQATT and CDR2 SNEGSKA (reference sequence). This CDR3 region has 13 residues.

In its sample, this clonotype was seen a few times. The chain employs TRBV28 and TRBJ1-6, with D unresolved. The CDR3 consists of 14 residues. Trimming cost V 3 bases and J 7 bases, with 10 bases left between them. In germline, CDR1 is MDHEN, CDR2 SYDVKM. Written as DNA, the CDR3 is TGTGCCAGCAGTTTGGCAGGTCCCAATTCACCCCTCCACTTT. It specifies CASSLAGPNSPLHF.

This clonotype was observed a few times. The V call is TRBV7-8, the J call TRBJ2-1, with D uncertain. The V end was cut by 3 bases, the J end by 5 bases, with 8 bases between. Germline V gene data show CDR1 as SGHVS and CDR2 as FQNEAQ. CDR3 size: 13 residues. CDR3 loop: CASSFYTDNEQFF. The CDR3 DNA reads TGTGCCAGCAGCTTCTACACCGACAATGAGCAGTTCTTC.

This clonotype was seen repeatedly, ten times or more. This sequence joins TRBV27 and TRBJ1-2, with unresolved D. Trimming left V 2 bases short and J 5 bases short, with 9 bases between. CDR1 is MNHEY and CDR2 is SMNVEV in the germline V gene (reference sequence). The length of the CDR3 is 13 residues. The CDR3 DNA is TGTGCCAGCAGTTTAAAAGCGGGATATGGCTACACCTTC. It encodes CASSLKAGYGYTF.

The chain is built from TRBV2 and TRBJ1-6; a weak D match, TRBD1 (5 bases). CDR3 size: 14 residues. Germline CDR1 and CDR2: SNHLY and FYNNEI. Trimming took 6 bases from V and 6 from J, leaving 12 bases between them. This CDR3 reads CASSGGTGNSPLHF. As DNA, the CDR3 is TGTGCCAGCAGCGGGGGGACCGGTAATTCACCCCTCCACTTT.

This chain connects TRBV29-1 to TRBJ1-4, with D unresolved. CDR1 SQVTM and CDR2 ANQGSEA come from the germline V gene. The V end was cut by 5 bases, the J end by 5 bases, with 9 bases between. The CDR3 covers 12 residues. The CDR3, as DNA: TGCAGCGTTAGATTTGGGAATGAAAAACTGTTTTTT. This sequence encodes CSVRFGNEKLFF.

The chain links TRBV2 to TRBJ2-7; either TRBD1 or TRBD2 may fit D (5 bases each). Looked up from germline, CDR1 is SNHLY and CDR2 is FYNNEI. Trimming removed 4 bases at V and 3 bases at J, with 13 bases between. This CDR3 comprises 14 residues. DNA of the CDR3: TGTGCCAGCAGTGGGGGGTCGCTGAGCTACGAGCAGTACTTC. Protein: CASSGGSLSYEQYF. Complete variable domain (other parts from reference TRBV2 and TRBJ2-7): EPEVTQTPSHQVTQMGQEVILRCVPISNHLYFYWYRQILGQKVEFLVSFYNNEISEKSEIFDDQFSVERPDGSNFTLKIRSTKLEDSAMYFCASSGGSLSYEQYFGPGTRLTVT.

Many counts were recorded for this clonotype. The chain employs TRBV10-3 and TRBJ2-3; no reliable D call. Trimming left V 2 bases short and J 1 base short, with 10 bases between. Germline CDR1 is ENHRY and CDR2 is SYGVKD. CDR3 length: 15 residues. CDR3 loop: CAISEAPPRTDTQYF. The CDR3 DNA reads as TGTGCCATCAGTGAGGCCCCACCCCGCACAGATACGCAGTATTTT.

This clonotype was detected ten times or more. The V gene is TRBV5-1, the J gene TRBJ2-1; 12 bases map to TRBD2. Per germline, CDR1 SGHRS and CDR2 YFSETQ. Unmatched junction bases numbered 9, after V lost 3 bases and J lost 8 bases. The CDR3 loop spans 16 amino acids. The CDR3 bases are TGCGCCAGCAGCTCCAGGGCACTAGCGGGAGGCGATGAGCAGTTCTTC. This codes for CASSSRALAGGDEQFF.

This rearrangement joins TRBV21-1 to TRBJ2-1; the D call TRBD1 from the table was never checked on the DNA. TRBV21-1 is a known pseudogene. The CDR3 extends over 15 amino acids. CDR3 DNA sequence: TGTGCCAGCAGCATTACAGGGGGCGCCCACAATGAGCAGTTCTTC. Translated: CASSITGGAHNEQFF.

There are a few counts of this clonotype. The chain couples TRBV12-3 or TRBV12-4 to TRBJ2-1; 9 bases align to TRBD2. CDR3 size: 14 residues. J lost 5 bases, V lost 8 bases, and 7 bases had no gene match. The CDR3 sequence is CASGASGADNEQFF. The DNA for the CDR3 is TGTGCCAGCGGCGCTAGCGGGGCAGACAATGAGCAGTTCTTC.

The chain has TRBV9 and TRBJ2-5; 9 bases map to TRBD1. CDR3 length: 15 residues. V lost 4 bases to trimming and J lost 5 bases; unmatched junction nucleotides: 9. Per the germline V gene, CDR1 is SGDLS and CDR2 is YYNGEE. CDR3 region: CASSPGTGIGETQYF. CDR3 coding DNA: TGTGCCAGCAGCCCCGGGACAGGGATCGGGGAGACCCAGTACTTC.

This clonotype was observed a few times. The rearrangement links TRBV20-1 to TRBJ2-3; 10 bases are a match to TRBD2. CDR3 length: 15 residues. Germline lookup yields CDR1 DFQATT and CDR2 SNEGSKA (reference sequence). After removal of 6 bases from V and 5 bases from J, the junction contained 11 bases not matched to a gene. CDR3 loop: CSARDLAGAEDTQYF. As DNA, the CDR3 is TGCAGTGCGCGTGACCTAGCGGGAGCTGAAGATACGCAGTATTTT.

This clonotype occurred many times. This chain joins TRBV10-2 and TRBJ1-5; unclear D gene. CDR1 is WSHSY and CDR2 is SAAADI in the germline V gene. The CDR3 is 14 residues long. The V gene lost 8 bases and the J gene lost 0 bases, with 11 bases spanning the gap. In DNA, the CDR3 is TGCGCCAGCCGGAGGGAGAATAGCAATCAGCCCCAGCATTTT. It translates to CASRRENSNQPQHF.

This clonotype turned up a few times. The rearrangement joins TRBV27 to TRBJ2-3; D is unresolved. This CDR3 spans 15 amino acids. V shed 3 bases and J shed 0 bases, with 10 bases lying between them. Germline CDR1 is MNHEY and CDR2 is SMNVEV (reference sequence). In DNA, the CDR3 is TGTGCCAGCAGTTTGTCCAGCTACAGCACAGATACGCAGTATTTT. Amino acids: CASSLSSYSTDTQYF.

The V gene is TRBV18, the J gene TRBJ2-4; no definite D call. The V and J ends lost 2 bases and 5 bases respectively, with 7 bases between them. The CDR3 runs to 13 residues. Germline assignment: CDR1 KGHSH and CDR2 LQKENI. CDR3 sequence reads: CASSPFGENIQYF. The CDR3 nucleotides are TGTGCCAGCTCACCATTTGGGGAAAACATTCAGTACTTC.

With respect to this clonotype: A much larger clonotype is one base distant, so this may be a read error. The CDR3 reads CVSSQVGSNTEAFF. The CDR3 nucleotides read TGTGTCAGCAGCCAAGTCGGCAGCAACACTGAAGCTTTCTTT. The chain uses TRBV3-1 and TRBJ1-1, with D uncertain. CDR3 length equals 14 residues. CDR1 is LGHDT and CDR2 is YNNKEL in the germline V gene (reference sequence).

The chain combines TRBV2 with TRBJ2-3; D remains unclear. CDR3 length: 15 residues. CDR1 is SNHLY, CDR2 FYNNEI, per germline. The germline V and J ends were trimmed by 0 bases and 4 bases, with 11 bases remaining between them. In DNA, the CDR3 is TGTGCCAGCAGTGAAGCACTTGTTGTCCCAGATACGCAGTATTTT. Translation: CASSEALVVPDTQYF. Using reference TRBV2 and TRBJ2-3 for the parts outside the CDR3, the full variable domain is EPEVTQTPSHQVTQMGQEVILRCVPISNHLYFYWYRQILGQKVEFLVSFYNNEISEKSEIFDDQFSVERPDGSNFTLKIRSTKLEDSAMYFCASSEALVVPDTQYFGPGTRLTVL.